This TCR beta chain appears in the sequencing data of a study of T-cell reconstitution after alpha-beta-depleted transplantation in children. This clonotype came up many times. As yet, its antigen is unknown. Construction of the TCRbeta library involved unique molecular identifiers. TCRdb itself ran the PCR reads through MiXCR, one entry per CDR3 protein. This sample yields about 97,000 distinct CDR3 sequences, of which roughly 7.6% are seen a single time; over 15% belongs to the top ten. Whole-study findings and limits: The high TCRbeta diversity at day 60 in some patients came from surviving recipient T cells and thymic progenitors. One year after transplant, T-cell counts and diversity came mostly from newly produced T cells.

Germline CDR1 is LGHDT and CDR2 is YNNKEL (reference sequence). The germline V and J ends were trimmed by 1 base and 7 bases, with 10 bases remaining between them. The CDR3 consists of 13 residues. The TCR was taken from a boy under 10 years old with acute lymphoblastic leukemia, due to receive a stem cell transplant. J is TRBJ1-2 and V is TRBV3-1; D gene unclear. Source: PBMCs, taken before TCRalphabeta/CD19-depleted stem cell transplant. DNA of the CDR3: TGTGCCAGCAGCCAAGGGCGAGGACGTGGCTACACCTTC. It yields the protein CASSQGRGRGYTF.